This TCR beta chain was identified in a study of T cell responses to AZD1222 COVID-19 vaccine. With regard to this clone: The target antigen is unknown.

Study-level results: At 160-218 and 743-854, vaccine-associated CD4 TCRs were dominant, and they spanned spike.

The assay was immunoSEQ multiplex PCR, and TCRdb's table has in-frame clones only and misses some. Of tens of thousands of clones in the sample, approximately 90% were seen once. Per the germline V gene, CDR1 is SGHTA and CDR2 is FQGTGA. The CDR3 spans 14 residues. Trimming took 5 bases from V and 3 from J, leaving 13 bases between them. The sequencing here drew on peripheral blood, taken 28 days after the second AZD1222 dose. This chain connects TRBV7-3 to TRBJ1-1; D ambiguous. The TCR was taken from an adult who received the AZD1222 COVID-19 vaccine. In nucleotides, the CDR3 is TGTGCCAGCAGCACCCGACCGGCGGACACTGAAGCTTTCTTT. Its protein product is CASSTRPADTEAFF.